The source of this T cell receptor (beta chain) is a study of T cells in women clearing cervical HPV infection. For the study at large: Controls gave blood once infection was undetectable; cases at lesion identification.

Produced via immunoSEQ multiplex PCR; TCRdb's table is partial and in-frame only. This sample's table reports fewer than 35,000 clones. Turning to this clone: Read sequence stops 3 residues before the CDR3 end, and the germline J gene provides the missing end.

Germline-derived CDR1 and CDR2 are DFQATT and SNEGSKA (reference sequence). The CDR3 runs 15 residues. V gave up 0 bases and J gave up 3 bases, with 9 bases separating them. The chain has TRBV20-1 and TRBJ1-6; the D gene is possibly TRBD1 (6 bases). The clonotype originates from a woman aged 18 to 69 with a cervical HPV16 infection that either progressed to CIN3+ or cleared (not recorded which). The specimen sequenced was blood buffy coat. The DNA read from the CDR3 is TGCAGTGCTAGAGAACAGGGCCTCTATAATTCACCC. Translation gives CSAREQGLYNSP. The full-length CDR3 reads as CSAREQGLYNSPLHF.